A selection of T cell receptor beta chains follows, all from one sample in a study of T cells after somatic rescue of genetic block. Sequencing used immunoSEQ multiplex PCR; TCRdb keeps in-frame clones, though not all of them. The profile shows about 12,000 clones, about two thirds of them singletons. Specimen: peripheral blood mononuclear cells (PBMCs). These receptors originate from a boy younger than 18. The CDR3 runs from the conserved cysteine through the conserved F or W. The order of the fields is V gene, clone size, D gene, J gene, CDR3 DNA, CDR3 protein. The D gene is left open where the match is weak. A row's size may be missing; if present it is once, few, many or a size class.

>TRBV5-1|medium-sized|NA|TRBJ1-5
TGCGCCAGCAGCTTGGAACGGGGACAGCCCCAGCATTTT
CASSLERGQPQHF
>TRBV7-9|NA|NA|TRBJ2-5
TGTGCCAGCAGCTCCCGGGTCACAGAGACCCAGTACTTC
CASSSRVTETQYF
>TRBV29-1|NA|TRBD1|TRBJ2-7
TGCAGCGCTAAGTCCGGGACAGGGGCTTTCTACGAGCAGTACTTC
CSAKSGTGAFYEQYF
>TRBV2|few|NA|TRBJ1-3
TGTGCCAGCAGTATCACCGGGACGGTGGCGGGAAACACCATATATTTT
CASSITGTVAGNTIYF
>TRBV25-1|NA|TRBD2|TRBJ2-3
TGTGGGGAGGGCGCAGATACGCAGTATTTT
CGEGADTQYF
>TRBV7-9|NA|NA|TRBJ2-5
TGTGCCAGCAGCCGAGGGGTGGAGACCCAGTACTTC
CASSRGVETQYF
>TRBV6-5|NA|TRBD2|TRBJ2-7
TGTGCCAGCAGTCTGACCCCGGGGGGCTACGAGCAGTACTTC
CASSLTPGGYEQYF
>TRBV28|NA|TRBD2|TRBJ2-1
TGTGCCAGCAGGGTAGCGGGAGTCAATGAGCAGTTCTTC
CASRVAGVNEQFF
>TRBV5-6|few|TRBD2|TRBJ2-7
TGTGCCAGCAGCGCGGGACTAGCGGGACCCTACGAGCAGTACTTC
CASSAGLAGPYEQYF
>TRBV6-6|NA|NA|TRBJ1-5
TGTGCCAGCAGTTTTTGGGGTCCCAATCAGCCCCAGCATTTT
CASSFWGPNQPQHF
>TRBV5-5|NA|TRBD1|TRBJ2-5
TGTGCCAGCAGGGTAGGGACAGGGCGATGGGAGACCCAGTACTTC
CASRVGTGRWETQYF
>TRBV7-2|NA|NA|TRBJ2-7
TGTGCCAGCAGCTCCCGAGGGAGCGGCGAGCAGTACTTC
CASSSRGSGEQYF
>TRBV5-1|NA|NA|TRBJ2-5
TGCGCCAGCAGCTTGGGGTGGGCAGGAGGGGAGACCCAGTACTTC
CASSLGWAGGETQYF
>TRBV2|NA|NA|TRBJ1-3
TGTGCCAGCAGTGAGGGCAGTGGAAACACCATATATTTT
CASSEGSGNTIYF
>TRBV28|NA|NA|TRBJ2-7
TGTGCCAGCGCCGGAATCCCCTACGAGCAGTACTTC
CASAGIPYEQYF
>TRBV6-4|few|TRBD1|TRBJ2-7
TGTGCCAGCAGCGCTCGGGGACAGACAATTTACTACGAGCAGTACTTC
CASSARGQTIYYEQYF
>TRBV5-1|NA|TRBD2|TRBJ2-1
TGCGCCAGCAGCACTAGCGGGTGGAACAATGAGCAGTTCTTC
CASSTSGWNNEQFF
>TRBV5-1|NA|TRBD1|TRBJ2-7
TGCGCCAGCAGCTTCGGGACAGGGTCCTACGAGCAGTACTTC
CASSFGTGSYEQYF
>TRBV6-1|few|NA|TRBJ2-3
TGTGCCAGCAGTGAGCAACTCCTGGGCCCAGATACGCAGTATTTT
CASSEQLLGPDTQYF
>TRBV25-1|NA|NA|TRBJ1-3
TGTGCCAGCAGTGGCGTCCTTGTCGGCATATATTTT
CASSGVLVGIYF
>TRBV19|NA|NA|TRBJ2-1
TGTGCCAGTAATGGCAGGGAAGACAATGAGCAGTTCTTC
CASNGREDNEQFF
>TRBV7-3|NA|NA|TRBJ1-5
TGTGCCAGCAGCTTAGGGGGTCCCAATCAGCCCCAGCATTTT
CASSLGGPNQPQHF
>TRBV11-2|NA|NA|TRBJ2-7
TGTGCCAGCAGCTTAGTGGGTGGACTCTCCTACGAGCAGTACTTC
CASSLVGGLSYEQYF
>TRBV21-1|once|NA|TRBJ1-5
TGTGCCAGCAGCTTCAGGGAGATTAACAATCAGCCCCAGCATTTT
CASSFREINNQPQHF
>TRBV19|NA|TRBD2|TRBJ2-1
TGTGCCAGTAGCGCCGGGACTAGCGGAAACAATGAGCAGTTCTTC
CASSAGTSGNNEQFF
>TRBV18|NA|NA|TRBJ2-7
TGTGCCAGCTCACCGACCCTTGGATCCTACGAGCAGTACTTC
CASSPTLGSYEQYF
>TRBV9|NA|NA|TRBJ2-7
TGTGCCAGCAGCCCGAGACGGCAACCCTACGAGCAGTACTTC
CASSPRRQPYEQYF
>TRBV29-1|NA|TRBD1|TRBJ1-1
TGCAGCGCTTTTCAAGGGGGCCGCACTGAAGCTTTCTTT
CSAFQGGRTEAFF
>TRBV7-6|NA|NA|TRBJ1-1
TGTGCCAGCAGCTTGTGGGGCTCCCTCAACACTGAAGCTTTCTTT
CASSLWGSLNTEAFF
>TRBV27|NA|NA|TRBJ2-7
TGTGCCAGCAGTCCAACACTCTCGGGGGTCTACGAGCAGTACTTC
CASSPTLSGVYEQYF
>TRBV14|NA|NA|TRBJ1-6
TGTGCCAGCAGCCTCCGGACAGACTATAATTCACCCCTCCACTTT
CASSLRTDYNSPLHF
>TRBV19|few|NA|TRBJ2-6
TGTGCCAGTAGTGATCCCCCCCAGAGGTTCTCTGGGGCCAACGTCCTGACTTTC
CASSDPPQRFSGANVLTF
>TRBV6-6|NA|NA|TRBJ1-5
TGTGCCAGCAGTTACTCGACCGGAGGCAATCAGCCCCAGCATTTT
CASSYSTGGNQPQHF
>TRBV6-5|NA|NA|TRBJ2-7
TGTGCCAGCAGCCTCGGGGGGCGCGGTTACGAGCAGTACTTC
CASSLGGRGYEQYF
>TRBV10-1|once|TRBD2|TRBJ2-7
TGCGCCAGCAGTGCGGGACTAGCGGCTCCCTACGAGCAGTACTTC
CASSAGLAAPYEQYF
>TRBV18|NA|NA|TRBJ1-3
TGTGCCAGCTCACCTCAGGGAAACACCATATATTTT
CASSPQGNTIYF
>TRBV7-3|few|NA|TRBJ2-7
TGTGCCAGCAGCTTAATCAAAGGCTACGAGCAGTACTTC
CASSLIKGYEQYF
>TRBV6-6|NA|TRBD1|TRBJ1-5
TGTGCCAGCGGTAACAGGGGAACCAATCAGCCCCAGCATTTT
CASGNRGTNQPQHF
>TRBV9|NA|TRBD2|TRBJ2-1
TGTGCCAGCAGCGGACGACTAGCGGGAGGTCTGAGCTCCTACAATGAGCAGTTCTTC
CASSGRLAGGLSSYNEQFF
>TRBV27|NA|NA|TRBJ2-3
TGTGCCAGCAGTTTATACAGGGCCACTAGCACAGATACGCAGTATTTT
CASSLYRATSTDTQYF
>TRBV14|few|NA|TRBJ2-5
TGTGCCAGCAGCCAAGACAGGGGGGATTCGTGGGGCTTACAAGAGACCCAGTACTTC
CASSQDRGDSWGLQETQYF
>TRBV5-1|NA|NA|TRBJ2-1
TGCGCCAGCAGCTTCCGGCTTCGCTCCTACAATGAGCAGTTCTTC
CASSFRLRSYNEQFF
>TRBV5-1|NA|NA|TRBJ1-5
TGCGCCAGCAGCTTGGAGGGGGGTCGACAGCCCCAGCATTTT
CASSLEGGRQPQHF
>TRBV30|NA|NA|TRBJ1-6
TGTGCCTGGAGAGGGGGTGGAAATTCACCCCTCCACTTT
CAWRGGGNSPLHF
>TRBV6-9|NA|NA|TRBJ2-7
TGTGCCAGCAGTTACGCCCAGGGGAACTACGAGCAGTACTTC
CASSYAQGNYEQYF
>TRBV29-1|few|NA|TRBJ2-1
TGCAGCGCGGCGGTAGCCGGAGCCTCCAATGAGCAGTTCTTC
CSAAVAGASNEQFF
>TRBV15|medium-sized|NA|TRBJ2-6
TGTGCCACCAGCCCCAGGGCTCCCGACTCTGGGGCCAACGTCCTGACTTTC
CATSPRAPDSGANVLTF
>TRBV10-1|NA|TRBD2|TRBJ2-3
TGCGCCAGCATGAAACGGGGGGGCCGGTACACAGATACGCAGTATTTT
CASMKRGGRYTDTQYF
>TRBV28|once|NA|TRBJ2-3
TGTGCCAGCAGCCGCGGGACAAGATTACGAAGCACAGATACGCAGTATTTT
CASSRGTRLRSTDTQYF
>TRBV7-3|NA|NA|TRBJ2-1
TGTGCCAGCAGCTTAATGGGCCGGGTCTCCTACAATGAGCAGTTCTTC
CASSLMGRVSYNEQFF
>TRBV4-1|medium-sized|NA|TRBJ2-5
TGCGCCAGCACAGGAACTGCCAGCGAGACCCAGTACTTC
CASTGTASETQYF
>TRBV27|NA|NA|TRBJ2-7
TGTGCCAGCAGGCCTGGCGGGGTCAGGTCCTACGAGCAGTACTTC
CASRPGGVRSYEQYF
>TRBV27|NA|NA|TRBJ2-7
TGTGCCAGCAGTTTAAATAGGGGCCCTTTAAGCTCCTACGAGCAGTACTTC
CASSLNRGPLSSYEQYF
>TRBV6-1|few|NA|TRBJ2-7
TGTGCCAGCAGTGAAACCCGGCAGGGGCCTATTTCCTACGAGCAGTACTTC
CASSETRQGPISYEQYF
>TRBV4-1|NA|NA|TRBJ1-6
TGCGCCAGCAGCCAAGCCAGCAGGGCATCTTCACCCCTCCACTTT
CASSQASRASSPLHF
>TRBV10-1|once|TRBD1|TRBJ2-7
TGCGCCAGCAGTGCACAGGGGTACCACGAGCAGTACTTC
CASSAQGYHEQYF
>TRBV4-1|NA|NA|TRBJ1-3
TGCGCCAGCAGCCAGTACTTTGACAGCTCTGGAAACACCATATATTTT
CASSQYFDSSGNTIYF
>TRBV19|NA|NA|TRBJ2-2
TGTGCCAGTAGTATAGAGGGACGGTCCCCCGGGGAGCTGTTTTTT
CASSIEGRSPGELFF
>TRBV30|NA|TRBD1|TRBJ2-7
TGTGCCTGGAGGTGGGACAGGGAGGGCGAGCAGTACTTC
CAWRWDREGEQYF
>TRBV19|NA|NA|TRBJ1-5
TGTGCCAGTAGTGACCTACCCGTCAATCAGCCCCAGCATTTT
CASSDLPVNQPQHF